Below, 9 T cell receptor beta chains from the same sample are listed, as sequenced in a study of blood T cell repertoires in COVID-19 (dated by TCRdb to 2020 to 2021). The protocol used for the library was the immunoSEQ multiplex PCR assay. Here the immuneACCESS table is served through TCRdb, limited to in-frame sequences with V and J called. Missing clones are a known gap in these copies; in checked studies unresolved V genes cover under half, and the rest lacks a known reason. The sample table shows 250,000 to 300,000 clones, and about nine tenths are seen once. The ten biggest clones cover 9.5% to 15% of the sample. Sequenced: peripheral blood. All receptors come from a woman aged 30 to 39 with COVID-19, enrolled during active disease.

The V call is TRBV27, the J call TRBJ2-1; D is unclear. V gave up 1 base and J gave up 6 bases, with 13 bases separating them. Germline V CDR1 and CDR2: MNHEY, SMNVEV (reference sequence). The CDR3 is 15 amino acids. The CDR3 here is CASSLYAAAVNEQFF. DNA of the CDR3: TGTGCCAGCAGTTTATATGCGGCAGCAGTCAATGAGCAGTTCTTC.

The rearrangement joins TRBV19 to TRBJ2-7, with TRBD1 matching 9 bases. The V gene end was trimmed by 10 bases and the J gene end by 2 bases; junction bases not matched to a gene: 6. The CDR3 contains 13 residues. In germline, CDR1 is LNHDA, CDR2 SQIVND (reference sequence). The CDR3 DNA is TGTGCCACCGCGGGACAGGGCCCCTACGAGCAGTACTTC. Translation gives CATAGQGPYEQYF.

The rearrangement uses TRBV11-2 and TRBJ2-1; TRBD2 matches 7 bases. This CDR3 has 14 amino acids. CDR1 and CDR2 from the germline V gene are SGHAT and FQNNGV. V shed 8 bases and J 3 bases; nucleotides not matched to a gene: 7. The CDR3 DNA reads as TGTGCCAGCTATTCCGGGGGGAGCTACAATGAGCAGTTCTTC. Translating gives CASYSGGSYNEQFF. The complete variable domain, with remaining parts taken from reference TRBV11-2 and TRBJ2-1, reads EAGVAQSPRYKIIEKRQSVAFWCNPISGHATLYWYQQILGQGPKLLIQFQNNGVVDDSQLPKDRFSAERLKGVDSTLKIQPAKLEDSAVYLCASYSGGSYNEQFFGPGTRLTVL.

The genes are TRBV12-5 and TRBJ2-5; 13 bases are a match to TRBD2. In germline, CDR1 is LGHNT, CDR2 FRNRAP. V trimming: 3 bases; J trimming: 1 base; junction bases outside the gene matches: 11. The CDR3 is 19 residues long. The DNA for the CDR3 is TGTGCTAGTGGTTTTTATAGGACTAGCGGGGGACTCCTCCAAGAGACCCAGTACTTC. Its translation is CASGFYRTSGGLLQETQYF.

The chain combines TRBV19 with TRBJ2-1; possible D gene TRBD2, 6 bases. The CDR3 totals 13 residues. The germline CDR1 and CDR2 sequences are LNHDA and SQIVND (reference sequence). Trimming removed 5 bases at V and 7 bases at J, with 12 bases between. CDR3 DNA sequence: TGTGCCAGTAGTTGGGGGGTACAGAATGAGCAGTTCTTC. Protein product: CASSWGVQNEQFF. The entire variable domain, with the rest obtained from reference TRBV19 and TRBJ2-1, is as follows: DGGITQSPKYLFRKEGQNVTLSCEQNLNHDAMYWYRQDPGQGLRLIYYSQIVNDFQKGDIAEGYSVSREKKESFPLTVTSAQKNPTAFYLCASSWGVQNEQFFGPGTRLTVL.

The rearrangement uses TRBV4-2 and TRBJ2-5, with D perhaps matching TRBD2 (6 bases). Germline lookup yields CDR1 LGHNA and CDR2 YNFKEQ. Trimming removed 0 bases from V and 4 bases from J, with 12 bases in between. This CDR3 is built from 15 residues. Here the CDR3 DNA reads TGTGCCAGCAGCCAAGATAGGCTAGCGTTAGAGACCCAGTACTTC. Protein sequence: CASSQDRLALETQYF.

V usage is TRBV5-6 and J usage is TRBJ2-7, with TRBD2 matching 12 bases. With V trimmed by 3 bases and J by 0 bases, 1 base remained unmatched. The CDR3 length is 15 residues. Germline values: CDR1 SGHDT, CDR2 YYEEEE. The DNA of the CDR3 is TGTGCCAGCAGCTGGACTAGCGGGGCCTCCTACGAGCAGTACTTC. The encoded protein is CASSWTSGASYEQYF.

V usage is TRBV28 and J usage is TRBJ2-3; D is unclear. The CDR3 has 15 amino acids. The germline V gene has CDR1 MDHEN and CDR2 SYDVKM. V lost 3 bases, J lost 0 bases, and 10 bases lay in between. The CDR3, as DNA: TGTGCCAGCAGTTTTATGAGGAAGAGCACAGATACGCAGTATTTT. Protein sequence: CASSFMRKSTDTQYF.

The genes are TRBV30 and TRBJ1-1; D ambiguous. The length of the CDR3 is 8 residues. V lost 4 bases to trimming and J lost 11 bases, with 5 bases between them. The germline V gene has CDR1 GTSNPN and CDR2 SVGIG (reference sequence). CDR3 in DNA: TGTGCCTGGAACCGGGCTTTCTTT. Translation: CAWNRAFF.